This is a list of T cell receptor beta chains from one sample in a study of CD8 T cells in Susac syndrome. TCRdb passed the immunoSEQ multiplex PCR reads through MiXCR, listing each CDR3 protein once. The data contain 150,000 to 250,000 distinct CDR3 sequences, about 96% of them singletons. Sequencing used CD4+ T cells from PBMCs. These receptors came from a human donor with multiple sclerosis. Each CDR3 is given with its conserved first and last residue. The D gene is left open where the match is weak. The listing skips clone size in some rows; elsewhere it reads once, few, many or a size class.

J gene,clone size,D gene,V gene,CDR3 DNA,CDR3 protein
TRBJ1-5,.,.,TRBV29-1,TGCAGCGTTGACGACGGCCTCGGGCAGCCCCAGCATTTT,CSVDDGLGQPQHF
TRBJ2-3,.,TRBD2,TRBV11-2,TGTGCCAGCAGCCCTCGGACTAGCGGGGGGTCCGGGGATACGCAGTATTTT,CASSPRTSGGSGDTQYF
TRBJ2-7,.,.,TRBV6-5,TGTGCCAGCAGGTCAGTTACCCACGAGCAGTACTTC,CASRSVTHEQYF
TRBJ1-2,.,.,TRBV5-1,TGCGCCAGCAGCTTGGATGCCGCTGGCTACACCTTC,CASSLDAAGYTF
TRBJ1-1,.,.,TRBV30,TGTGCCTGGAGTGAACCCGGGACACAGAACACTGAAGCTTTCTTT,CAWSEPGTQNTEAFF
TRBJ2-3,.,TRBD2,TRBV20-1,TGCAGTGCTCGGAGCGGGGCTAGCACAGATACGCAGTATTTT,CSARSGASTDTQYF
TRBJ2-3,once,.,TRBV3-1,TGTGCCAGCAGCCCCCTTCCCGGAGATACGCAGTATTTT,CASSPLPGDTQYF
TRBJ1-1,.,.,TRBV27,TGTGCCAGCAGTTCGACAGAGATTTGGATAATGAACACTGAAGCTTTCTTT,CASSSTEIWIMNTEAFF
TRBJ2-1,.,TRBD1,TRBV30,TGTGCCAGGACCGGGACAGCGCTTCCGTCCCCCTACAATGAGCAGTTCTTC,CARTGTALPSPYNEQFF
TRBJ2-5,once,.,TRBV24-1,TGTGCCACCAGTGATGGGACCCTTGAGACCCAGTACTTC,CATSDGTLETQYF
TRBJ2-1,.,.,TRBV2,TGTGCCAGCACCCCGGAGTCCTACAATGAGCAGTTCTTC,CASTPESYNEQFF
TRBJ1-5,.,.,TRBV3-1,TGTGCCAGCAGCCAATCTATCGGGGGTGGCAATCAGCCCCAGCATTTT,CASSQSIGGGNQPQHF
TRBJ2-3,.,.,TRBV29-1,TGCAGCGTTAAGGAGTACACAGATACGCAGTATTTT,CSVKEYTDTQYF
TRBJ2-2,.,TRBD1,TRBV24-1,TGTGCCACCAGTGGGGCTACGACAGGGGATTCCGGGGAGCTGTTTTTT,CATSGATTGDSGELFF
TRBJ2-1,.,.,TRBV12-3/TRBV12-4,TGTGCCAGCAGTTCTCAGGGAGAAGCGAATGAGCAGTTCTTC,CASSSQGEANEQFF
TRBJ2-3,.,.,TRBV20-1,TGCAGTGCTAAGGGGTTCCCAGATACGCAGTATTTT,CSAKGFPDTQYF
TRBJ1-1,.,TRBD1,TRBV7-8,TGTGCCAGCAGCTTTAATTCAGGGGGCGAAACTGAAGCTTTCTTT,CASSFNSGGETEAFF
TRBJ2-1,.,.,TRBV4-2,TGTGCCAGCAGCCAGCCCGGAGACAATGAGCAGTTCTTC,CASSQPGDNEQFF
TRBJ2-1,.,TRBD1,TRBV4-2,TGTGCCAGCAGCCAAGGCCGGGACAGTCAGTCCTACAATGAGCAGTTCTTC,CASSQGRDSQSYNEQFF
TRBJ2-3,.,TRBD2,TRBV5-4,TGTGCCAGCAGCTCGGCGACTAGCGGGCGCACAGATACGCAGTATTTT,CASSSATSGRTDTQYF
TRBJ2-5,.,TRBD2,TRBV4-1,TGCGCCAGCAGCCAAGTCTTAGCGGGGGGGGAGACCCAGTACTTC,CASSQVLAGGETQYF
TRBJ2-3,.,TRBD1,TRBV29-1,TGCAGCGTTGAGGGTTGGACAGGGCTAGATACGCAGTATTTT,CSVEGWTGLDTQYF
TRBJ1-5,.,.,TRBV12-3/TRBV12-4,TGTGCCAGCTCCGGAGGTTTGGGCAATCAGCCCCAGCATTTT,CASSGGLGNQPQHF
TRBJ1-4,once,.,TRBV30,TGTGCCTGGAGGCTCCCGGCCGAAAAACTGTTTTTT,CAWRLPAEKLFF
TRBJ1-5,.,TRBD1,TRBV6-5,TGTGCCAGCAGTTCTCGGACAGGCTTGTCCATCCAGCCCCAGCATTTT,CASSSRTGLSIQPQHF
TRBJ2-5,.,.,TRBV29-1,TGCAGCGCCAAGACTACCCAAGAGACCCAGTACTTC,CSAKTTQETQYF
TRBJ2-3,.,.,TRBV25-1,TGTGCCAGCAGACCGTGGACCACAGATACGCAGTATTTT,CASRPWTTDTQYF
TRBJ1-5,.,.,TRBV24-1,TGTGCCACGGGAACCGGGGATGGCGGTCAGCCCCAGCATTTT,CATGTGDGGQPQHF
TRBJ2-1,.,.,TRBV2,TGTGCCAGCAGAGCCTTGGGGGGAAAGCAGTTCTTC,CASRALGGKQFF
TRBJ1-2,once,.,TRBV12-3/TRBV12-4,TGTGCCAGCAGTTTCACCCGAGCTAACTATGGCTACACCTTC,CASSFTRANYGYTF
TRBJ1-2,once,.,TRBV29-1,TGCAGCGTGACACAGGGAAGGGCTGGCTACACCTTC,CSVTQGRAGYTF
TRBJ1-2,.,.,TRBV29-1,TGCAGCGCCGGCCGGGATGGCTACACCTTC,CSAGRDGYTF
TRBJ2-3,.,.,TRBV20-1,TGCAGTGCTAGACCCTCTAGCGGACAGAGGGATACGCAGTATTTT,CSARPSSGQRDTQYF
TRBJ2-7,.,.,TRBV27,TGTGCCAGCAGTATTAGGGATGAGCAGTACTTC,CASSIRDEQYF
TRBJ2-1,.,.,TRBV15,TGTGCCACCAGCAGAGATTGGGGCAAACCTTACAATGAGCAGTTCTTC,CATSRDWGKPYNEQFF
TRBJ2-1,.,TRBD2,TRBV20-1,TGCAGTGCTAGAGCTCCGACTAGCGGGAGAATTGAGCAGTTCTTC,CSARAPTSGRIEQFF
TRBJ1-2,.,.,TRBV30,TGTGCCTGGAGTGGGGGCCTTGGGCGATATGGCTACACCTTC,CAWSGGLGRYGYTF
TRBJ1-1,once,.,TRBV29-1,TGCAGCGTTGAAGATACGACAGCCAACACTGAAGCTTTCTTT,CSVEDTTANTEAFF
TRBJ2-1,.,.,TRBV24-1,TGTGCCACCAGTGAAAGGACGGCACCCAATGAGCAGTTCTTC,CATSERTAPNEQFF
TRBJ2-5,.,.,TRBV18,TGTGCCAGCTCACCACCGACTTCCCAAGAGACCCAGTACTTC,CASSPPTSQETQYF
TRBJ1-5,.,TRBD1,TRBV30,TGTGCCTGGAGCGGGAGGACAGGGGGGGGCCCCCAGCATTTT,CAWSGRTGGGPQHF
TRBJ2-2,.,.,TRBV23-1,TGCGCCAGCAGTCCGCGGATAATCGTTTCTGGGGAGCTGTTTTTT,CASSPRIIVSGELFF
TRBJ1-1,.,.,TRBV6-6,TGTGCCAGCAGTACAACAGGGAGCACTGAAGCTTTCTTT,CASSTTGSTEAFF
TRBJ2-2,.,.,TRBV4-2,TGTGCCAGCAGCCAAGTGGGGAGCACCGGGGAGCTGTTTTTT,CASSQVGSTGELFF
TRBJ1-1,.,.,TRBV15,TGTGCCGCTGGACCGGAGATGAACACTGAAGCTTTCTTT,CAAGPEMNTEAFF
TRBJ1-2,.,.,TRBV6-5,TGTGCCAGCAGTTCACAGGGAGGCTATGGCTACACCTTC,CASSSQGGYGYTF
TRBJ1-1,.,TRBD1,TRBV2,TGTGCCAGCAGCATAGGACAGGCGGGCACTGAAGCTTTCTTT,CASSIGQAGTEAFF
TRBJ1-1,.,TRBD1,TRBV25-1,TGTGCCAGCAGTGGGGGACAGGGGACATCTTTCTTT,CASSGGQGTSFF
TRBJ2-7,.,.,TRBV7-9,TGTGCCAGCAGTGGCAGGTACTACGAGCAGTACTTC,CASSGRYYEQYF
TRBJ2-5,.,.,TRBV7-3,TGTGCCAGCAGCCTGGGACTCCCTCAAGAGACCCAGTACTTC,CASSLGLPQETQYF
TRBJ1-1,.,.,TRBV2,TGTGCCAGCAGTGAACAGGGGGAAGCTTTCTTT,CASSEQGEAFF
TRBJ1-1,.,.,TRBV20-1,TGCAGTGCTAAAGCGGGACACACTGAAGCTTTCTTT,CSAKAGHTEAFF
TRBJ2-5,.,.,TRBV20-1,TGCAGTGCTACGACAGGTCGACAAGAGACCCAGTACTTC,CSATTGRQETQYF
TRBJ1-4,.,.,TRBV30,TGTGCCTGGGGGGGTGAAAAACTGTTTTTT,CAWGGEKLFF
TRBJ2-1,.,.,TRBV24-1,TGTGCCACAGCCTGGGGAGTCAATGAGCAGTTCTTC,CATAWGVNEQFF
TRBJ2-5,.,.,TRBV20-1,TGCAGTGCTCGAAAAGGGTCCTCGCAAGAGACCCAGTACTTC,CSARKGSSQETQYF
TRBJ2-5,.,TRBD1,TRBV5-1,TGCGCCAGCAGCTCGGGACAGGGAGCACAAGAGACCCAGTACTTC,CASSSGQGAQETQYF
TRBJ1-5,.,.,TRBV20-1,TGCAGTGCTGCCTATAGCAATCAGCCCCAGCATTTT,CSAAYSNQPQHF
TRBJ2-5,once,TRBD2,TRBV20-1,TGCAGTGCCCCCCCGGGACTAGCAGGGGAGACCCAGTACTTC,CSAPPGLAGETQYF
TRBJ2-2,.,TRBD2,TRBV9,TGTGCCAGCAGCCGAGTGGGAGGGAGCACCGGGGAGCTGTTTTTT,CASSRVGGSTGELFF